Listed below are T cell receptor beta chains from one sample, sequenced in a study of regulatory T cells in long-lasting Graves disease. One entry per CDR3 protein results from TCRdb running MiXCR on the multiplex PCR reads. The data hold a few hundred thousand distinct CDR3 sequences, with around 20% observed a single time. Sequenced here: peripheral blood mononuclear cells (PBMCs), sampled when the disease was refractory, from a patient treated with antithyroid drugs. The receptors here all came from a female donor with Graves disease. The CDR3 runs from the conserved cysteine through the conserved F or W. The D gene is left open where the match is weak. The size field is filled for only some rows; it gives once, few, many or a size class.

size: many
J: TRBJ2-7
D: TRBD2
V: TRBV28
DNA: TGTGCCAGCAGTCCTCAGGATAGCGGGCTGTACGAGCAGTACTTC
CDR3: CASSPQDSGLYEQYF

size: NA
J: TRBJ2-2
D: NA
V: TRBV7-3
DNA: TGTGCCAGCAGCTTATTAGCAACCGGGGAGCTGTTTTTT
CDR3: CASSLLATGELFF

size: many
J: TRBJ1-1
D: NA
V: TRBV11-2
DNA: TGTGCCAGCAGCTTAGATCGTCGGTCCACTGAAGCTTTCTTT
CDR3: CASSLDRRSTEAFF

size: NA
J: TRBJ2-7
D: NA
V: TRBV30
DNA: TGTGCCTGGACAGGGCAAAGCTCCTACGAGCAGTACTTC
CDR3: CAWTGQSSYEQYF

size: NA
J: TRBJ1-2
D: TRBD1
V: TRBV28
DNA: TGTGCCAGCAGTTTAGAGGCAGGGGGCGGGCGCAGGTATGGCTACACCTTC
CDR3: CASSLEAGGGRRYGYTF

size: NA
J: TRBJ2-2
D: TRBD2
V: TRBV7-9
DNA: TGTGCCAGCAGCTTAGAGCTAGCGGTCACCGGGGAGCTGTTTTTT
CDR3: CASSLELAVTGELFF

size: few
J: TRBJ2-5
D: NA
V: TRBV10-3
DNA: TGTGCCATCAGTGAGTCTAAAGAGACCCAGTACTTC
CDR3: CAISESKETQYF

size: NA
J: TRBJ2-1
D: NA
V: TRBV7-8
DNA: TGTGCCAGCAGCTTAAGTCAGGGTTTGTCCCTGATTGGCTCAAATGAGCAGTTCTTC
CDR3: CASSLSQGLSLIGSNEQFF

size: few
J: TRBJ2-7
D: TRBD2
V: TRBV7-9
DNA: TGTGCCAGCAGCCCAGCGGGAGGACAGTACGAGCAGTACTTC
CDR3: CASSPAGGQYEQYF

size: many
J: TRBJ2-7
D: TRBD1
V: TRBV20-1
DNA: TGCAGTGCTAGAGATCGCGCCTTAGATCGTACAGGGGTCGAGCAGTACTTC
CDR3: CSARDRALDRTGVEQYF

size: few
J: TRBJ2-7
D: NA
V: TRBV30
DNA: TGTGCCTGGAGTGTAGATCGTAGGTACGAGCAGTACTTC
CDR3: CAWSVDRRYEQYF

size: many
J: TRBJ2-7
D: NA
V: TRBV6-1
DNA: TGTGCCAGCAGCGATCCGGTCGAGCAGTACTTC
CDR3: CASSDPVEQYF

size: many
J: TRBJ2-5
D: NA
V: TRBV12-3/TRBV12-4
DNA: TGTGCCAGCAGTCCTCCCGGGATAGCGGACCAAGAGACCCAGTACTTC
CDR3: CASSPPGIADQETQYF

size: many
J: TRBJ2-5
D: TRBD2
V: TRBV27
DNA: TGTGCCAGCAGTTTAATAAGCGGGAGGCCCCAAGAGACCCAGTACTTC
CDR3: CASSLISGRPQETQYF

size: many
J: TRBJ2-7
D: TRBD2
V: TRBV7-2
DNA: TGTGCCAGCAGCTTACATTCGTCGGGAGGAGAGTACTTC
CDR3: CASSLHSSGGEYF

size: NA
J: TRBJ2-5
D: TRBD1
V: TRBV10-3
DNA: TGTGCCATCAGGGTGGGACAGGGTGGCCAAGAGACCCAGTACTTC
CDR3: CAIRVGQGGQETQYF

size: many
J: TRBJ2-5
D: NA
V: TRBV11-2
DNA: TGTGCCAGCAGCTTGGTTCGCGAGACCCAGTACTTC
CDR3: CASSLVRETQYF

size: NA
J: TRBJ2-7
D: TRBD1
V: TRBV20-1
DNA: TGCAGTGCGAACAACGACAGGGGGAGTGACTACGAGCAGTACTTC
CDR3: CSANNDRGSDYEQYF

size: many
J: TRBJ2-7
D: NA
V: TRBV6-1
DNA: TGTGCCAGCAGTGCTTACTTACACTACGAGCAGTACTTC
CDR3: CASSAYLHYEQYF

size: few
J: TRBJ2-7
D: TRBD2
V: TRBV20-1
DNA: TGCAGTGCTAGAGATTCAGTAGCGGGCCTCTACGAGCAGTACTTC
CDR3: CSARDSVAGLYEQYF

size: few
J: TRBJ1-3
D: NA
V: TRBV3-1
DNA: TGTGCCAGCAGCCAAGATTATCCCGGCTCCTCTGGAAACACCATATATTTT
CDR3: CASSQDYPGSSGNTIYF

size: many
J: TRBJ1-5
D: NA
V: TRBV20-1
DNA: TGCAGTGCTAGAGGGCCAGGGGGCAATCAGCCCCAGCATTTT
CDR3: CSARGPGGNQPQHF

size: few
J: TRBJ1-6
D: NA
V: TRBV9
DNA: TGTGCCAGCAGCGAAGGACCTTTCAATTCACCCCTCCACTTT
CDR3: CASSEGPFNSPLHF